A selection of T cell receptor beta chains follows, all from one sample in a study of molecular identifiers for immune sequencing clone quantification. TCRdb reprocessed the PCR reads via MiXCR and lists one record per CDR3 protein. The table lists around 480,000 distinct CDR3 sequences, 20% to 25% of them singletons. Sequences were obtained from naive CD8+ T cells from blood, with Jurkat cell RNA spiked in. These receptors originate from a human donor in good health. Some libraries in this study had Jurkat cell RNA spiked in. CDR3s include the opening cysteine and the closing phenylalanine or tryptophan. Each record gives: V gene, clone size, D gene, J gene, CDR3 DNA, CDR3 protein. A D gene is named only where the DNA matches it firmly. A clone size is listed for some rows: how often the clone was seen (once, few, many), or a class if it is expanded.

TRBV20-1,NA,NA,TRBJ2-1,TGCAGTGCTAGCGAGGGACTCCTCTCCAATGAGCAGTTCTTC,CSASEGLLSNEQFF
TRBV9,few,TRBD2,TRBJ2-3,TGTGCCAGCAGTGATACCCCTAGCGGGGGGGGCACAGATACGCAGTATTTT,CASSDTPSGGGTDTQYF
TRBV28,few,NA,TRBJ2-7,TGTGCCAGCAGTTTAGGGGACCACGAGCAGTACTTC,CASSLGDHEQYF
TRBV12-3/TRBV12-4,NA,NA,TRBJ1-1,TGTGCCAGCAGTTTAGCCTCCCCTGAAGCTTTCTTT,CASSLASPEAFF
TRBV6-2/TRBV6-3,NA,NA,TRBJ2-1,TGTGCCAGCAGTTATTTAGGGGATTACAATGAGCAGTTCTTC,CASSYLGDYNEQFF
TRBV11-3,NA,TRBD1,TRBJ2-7,TGTGCCAGCAGCTTGACAGGGGGCTGGTACGAGCCGTACTTC,CASSLTGGWYEPYF
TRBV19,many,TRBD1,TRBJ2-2,TGTGCCAGTAGCGGACAGGGGTATTCCGGGGAGCTGTTTTTT,CASSGQGYSGELFF
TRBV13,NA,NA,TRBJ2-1,TGTGCCAGCAGCTACGGGGCTGAGTACAATGAGCAGTTCTTC,CASSYGAEYNEQFF
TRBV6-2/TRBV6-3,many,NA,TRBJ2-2,TGTGCCAGCAGTTACGTCCAGAACACCGGGGAGCTGTTTTTT,CASSYVQNTGELFF
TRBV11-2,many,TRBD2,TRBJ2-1,TGTGCCAGCAGCCGGTTTAGCGGGGGGCCCTACAATGAGCAGTTCTTC,CASSRFSGGPYNEQFF
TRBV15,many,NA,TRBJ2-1,TGTGCCACCAGCACGAACAGGGTCACCTTGAGGAATGAGCAGTTCTTC,CATSTNRVTLRNEQFF
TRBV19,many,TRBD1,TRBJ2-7,TGTGCCAGTAGTATAAGTGGCGGCAGGGGGTCGGGCGAGCAGTACTTC,CASSISGGRGSGEQYF
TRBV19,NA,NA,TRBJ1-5,TGTGCCAGTAGTACATTGGGCAGTCAGCCCCAGCATTTT,CASSTLGSQPQHF
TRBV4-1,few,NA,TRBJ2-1,TGCGCCAGCAGCCCTAAGATATACAATGAGCAGTTCTTC,CASSPKIYNEQFF
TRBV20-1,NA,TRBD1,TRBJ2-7,TGCAGTGCCATGACAGGGGGCTACGAGCAGTACTTC,CSAMTGGYEQYF
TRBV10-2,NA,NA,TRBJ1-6,TGCGCCAGCAGTGCGGGCGGGTTGAATTCACCCCTCCACTTT,CASSAGGLNSPLHF
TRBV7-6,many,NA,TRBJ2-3,TGTGCCAGCAGCTTAGGACGCACAGATACGCAGTATTTT,CASSLGRTDTQYF
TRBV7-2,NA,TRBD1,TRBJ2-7,TGTGCCAGCAGCCGGACAGGGGGTGGCTACGAGCAGTACTTC,CASSRTGGGYEQYF
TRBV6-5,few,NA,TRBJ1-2,TGTGCCAGCAGCGAATTTCCCCATACGGGGACTAACTATGGCTACACCTTC,CASSEFPHTGTNYGYTF
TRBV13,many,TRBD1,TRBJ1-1,TGTGCCAGCAGCTTCCGGGACAGGGTATCTGAAGCTTTCTTT,CASSFRDRVSEAFF
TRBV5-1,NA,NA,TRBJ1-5,TGCGCCAGCAGCTTGGACGACTATAGCAATCAGCCCCAGCATTTT,CASSLDDYSNQPQHF
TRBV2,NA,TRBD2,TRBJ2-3,TGTGCCAGCAGTGAAGCCGGGCCCGGGGGGGATACGCAGTATTTT,CASSEAGPGGDTQYF
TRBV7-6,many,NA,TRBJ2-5,TGTGCCAGCAGCTTAGCACTAGCCACGTTCGAGACCCAGTACTTC,CASSLALATFETQYF
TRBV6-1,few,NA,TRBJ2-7,TGTGCCAGCAGTGTTAGCAAGACCTACGAGCAGTACTTC,CASSVSKTYEQYF
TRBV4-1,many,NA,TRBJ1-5,TGCGCCAGCAGCCAAGTTCACGAATTGCCCAATCAGCCCCAGCATTTT,CASSQVHELPNQPQHF
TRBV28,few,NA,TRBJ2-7,TGTGCCATCGGTGGGGACACCCGAGGGGAGCAGTACTTC,CAIGGDTRGEQYF
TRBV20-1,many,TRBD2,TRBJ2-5,TGCAGTCTAGCGGGAGAGGAGACCCAGTACTTC,CSLAGEETQYF
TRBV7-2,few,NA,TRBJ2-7,TGTGCCAGCAGCTTAGACCCACACGAGCAGTACTTC,CASSLDPHEQYF
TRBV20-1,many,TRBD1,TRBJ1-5,TGCAGTGCTAGTGATTGGAAAAGGACAGGGGAAAGTTATCAGCCCCAGCATTTT,CSASDWKRTGESYQPQHF
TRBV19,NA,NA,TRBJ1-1,TGTGCCAGTAGAAGTGAGGGGGTCACTGAAGCTTTCTTT,CASRSEGVTEAFF
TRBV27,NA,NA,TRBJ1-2,TGTGCCAGCAGTTTAAAAGGAGCTAACTATGGCTACACCTTC,CASSLKGANYGYTF
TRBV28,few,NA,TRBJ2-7,TGTGCCAGCAGCCTTAGGGGGAATCATAAGTACTTC,CASSLRGNHKYF
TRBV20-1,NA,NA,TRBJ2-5,TGCAGTGCTAGTGAGGAAGGGACCCAAGAGACCCAGTACTTC,CSASEEGTQETQYF
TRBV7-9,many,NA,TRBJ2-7,TGTGCCAGCAGCTTAGTTCAAGGGACCGGCTACGAGCAGTACTTC,CASSLVQGTGYEQYF
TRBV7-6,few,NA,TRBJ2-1,TGTGCCAGCAGCTTAGCGCGCGCAGCTTACAATGAGCAGTTCTTC,CASSLARAAYNEQFF
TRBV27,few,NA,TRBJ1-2,TGTGCCAGCAGTTTATTGGGCCCGGAAGGCTATGGCTACACCTTC,CASSLLGPEGYGYTF
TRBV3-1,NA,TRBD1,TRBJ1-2,TGTGCCAGCAGCCGGGAAACAAAACAGGGGGCTTCATTTGGCTACACCTTC,CASSRETKQGASFGYTF
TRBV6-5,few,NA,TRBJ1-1,TGTGCCAGCAGTTACGGTATGGCAGGGGCTGCGATGAACACTGAAGCTTTCTTT,CASSYGMAGAAMNTEAFF
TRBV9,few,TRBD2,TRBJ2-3,TGTGCCAGCAGCGTAGCCGGGAGGGCATTGACAGATACGCAGTATTTT,CASSVAGRALTDTQYF
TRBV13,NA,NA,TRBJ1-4,TGTGCCAGCACAAAGGACAGAACTAATGAAAAACTGTTTTTT,CASTKDRTNEKLFF